This T cell receptor (beta chain) was sequenced for a study of long-term antiretroviral therapy in people with HIV. Overall study findings and caveats: Missing from the dataset were any data on ART adherence, viral resistance or therapy changes. Dominating the repertoire at all time points were the clones that expanded before ART.

Germline V gene lookup returns CDR1 MNHEY and CDR2 SVGAGI. The CDR3 runs to 15 residues. V lost 5 bases to trimming and J lost 2 bases, with 16 bases between them. In its sample, this clone was seen once. Antigen specificity is unknown. It was version v3.0 of the immunoSEQ assay that was run at survey level. The repertoire was sequenced with immunoSEQ multiplex PCR; TCRdb's copy has only in-frame clones and lacks some. This table holds around 25,000 clones, approximately 86% found once. The V call is TRBV6-5, the J call TRBJ2-7; D possibly matches TRBD1 or TRBD2 (6 bases each). Sequencing was performed on unsorted PBMCs, taken 1.8 years before starting antiretroviral therapy. The origin of this receptor is a man between 50 and 59 years old with HIV. CDR3 in DNA: TGTGCCAGCAGTCTCAGGGGCGGGACGACCTACGAGCAGTACTTC. Translation gives CASSLRGGTTYEQYF.